The T cell receptor beta chain described here comes from a study of vaccination effects on CD4 cells after COVID-19. Turning to this clone: The antigen is undetermined.

This CDR3 contains 17 residues. Per the germline V gene, CDR1 is LGHDT and CDR2 is YNNKEL (reference sequence). V was pared by 5 bases and J by 3 bases, with 12 bases of the junction left unmatched. The data were produced by immunoSEQ multiplex PCR, yet TCRdb's version contains in-frame clones alone and is incomplete. The data hold tens of thousands of clones, with around 78% observed a single time. Before any sequencing was done, the ViraFEST assay used viral peptide pools to expand antigen-specific CD4+ T cells. Having been cultured for roughly 9 days, the cells underwent CD4+ T cell isolation. Negative nucleocapsid antibody tests before and after vaccination confirmed no previous SARS-CoV-2 infection.

The chain links TRBV3-1 (or the pseudogene TRBV3-2) to TRBJ2-3; 9 bases fit TRBD2. The receptor was isolated from a human donor who received a COVID-19 vaccine. Sequenced material: CD4+ T cells from PBMCs cultured with SARS-CoV-2 spike peptides, taken before COVID-19 vaccination. In nucleotides, the CDR3 is TGTGCCAGCAGCTCGGGGGTGCGGGGGGGCCGTACAGATACGCAGTATTTT. Protein sequence: CASSSGVRGGRTDTQYF.